The clone carrying this TCR beta chain occurred many times. Antigen: not known. The data were obtained in a study of early T cells in non-severe SARS-CoV-2 infection. Findings and caveats of the study: VDJdb matching favored anti-spike CD8 responses, missing private and CD4 specificities.

TCRdb itself ran the 5' RACE reads through MiXCR, one entry per CDR3 protein. The sample yields 45,000 to 50,000 distinct CDR3 sequences, 5.5% to 6.5% seen once. The germline CDR1 and CDR2 sequences are KGHSH and LQKENI. This CDR3 contains 13 residues. Trimming removed 4 bases from V and 12 bases from J, with 16 bases in between. The sequencing input was whole blood. The receptor's source is an adult who was a healthcare worker with PCR-confirmed SARS-CoV-2 infection or an uninfected control (not recorded which). The V gene is TRBV18, the J gene TRBJ2-1, with D perhaps given as TRBD1 or TRBD2 (5 bases each). The CDR3 sequence: CASSHGGGSGQFF. DNA for the CDR3: TGTGCCAGCTCACACGGTGGGGGTTCCGGGCAGTTCTTC. Full variable domain (rest looked up from reference TRBV18 and TRBJ2-1): NAGVMQNPRHLVRRRGQEARLRCSPMKGHSHVYWYRQLPEEGLKFMVYLQKENIIDESGMPKERFSAEFPKEGPSILRIQQVVRGDSAAYFCASSHGGGSGQFFGPGTRLTVL.